This TCR beta chain was identified in a study of cytomegalovirus exposure and HLA in healthy donors (dated by TCRdb to the late 2010s). Turning to the overall study: According to an earlier analysis of a few hundred of the donors, some 180 million T cells yielded 90 million to 140 million unique TCR beta sequences and 276 Gb of sequence data. Using immunosequencing, the study profiled T cell repertoires from around 680 subjects and related those repertoires to cytomegalovirus serostatus. The genetic ancestry cluster associated with self-reported Caucasian donors included roughly 84% of the roughly 400 genotyped donors. To predict cytomegalovirus infection status, the study brought together high-throughput TCR immunosequencing, statistical association of individual TCRs with disease status, and machine learning. Besides the first cohort of under 700 subjects, a separate validation cohort made up of 120 different subjects was used. Alongside the repertoire data, information on donor age, sex, ethnicity and CMV serostatus was compiled. A later analysis re-analyzed previously published TCR beta repertoires from roughly 630 donors and added high-resolution HLA genotyping to study TCR occurrence patterns. To decide whether each TCR beta V gene segment behaved as functional or pseudogenic, an earlier analysis of 587 of the donors relied on high-throughput TCR beta sequencing. The study aimed to test whether signatures of past pathogen exposure could be identified by cataloging public T cell receptors. Rather than drawing on any new phenotypic data, the later analysis identified candidate immune exposures from TCR beta sequences and the way those sequences occurred across donors. Every repertoire in the discovery cohort had been generated on one and the same sequencing platform. Across approximately 420 genotyped donors of the cohort, an average of about 240,000 unique TCR beta nucleotide sequences per donor were sequenced, and roughly 17% of those sequences were non-productive. The number of donors typed differed by locus, with roughly 629-640 for A, B, C, DRB1 and DQB1, roughly 520 for DQA1, about 610 for DPA1, and approximately 470 for DPB1. An early release that covered about 600 HLA-typed donors contained about 300 gigabases of sequencing data and about 93 million unique TCR sequences. A later genetic analysis used genome-wide SNP genotypes for about 60% of the roughly 670 donors, treating that subset as a discovery cohort. Four to six DR-DQ haplotypes were handled as single units for association and clustering because linkage in the cohort was strong. HLA typing included class I and class II loci at four-digit resolution.

Libraries came from the immunoSEQ multiplex PCR assay. For the multiplex PCR, a mixture combining 60 forward primers for TCR Vbeta segments and 13 reverse primers for TCR Jbeta segments was used. Amplification of the CDR3 region of rearranged TCR beta genes was performed with a multiplex PCR assay on genomic DNA. The Illumina HiSeq System was used to sequence the amplified TCR beta libraries as 87-base-pair reads. Turning to the authors' computational methods: A later analysis counted some 80 million unique TCR beta chains across the 640 or so repertoires, and 9 million to 14 million of these chains were shared by at least two donors. A nearest-neighbor algorithm error-corrected the raw reads and collapsed the reads into unique sequences, merging closely related sequences to remove PCR and sequencing errors. Alignment of CDR3 sequences to IMGT reference sequences was used to assign V, D and J gene segments. Each retained sequence needed at least a six-nucleotide match to both a V gene segment and a J gene segment. Rearrangements were classified as productive when the CDR3 lacked stop codons and remained in frame with V and J, and all other rearrangements were classified as non-productive. CDR3 was defined by IMGT convention, running from the second conserved V-encoded cysteine to the conserved J-encoded phenylalanine. The earlier analysis of 587 of the donors excluded sequences that lacked an unambiguous match to a single V gene segment. An earlier analysis of about 590 of the donors classified V segments as functional when productive rearrangements were above 56.7% and as segregating when the standard deviation between donors was above 5%. A statistical classification framework was built for diagnosing cytomegalovirus status from the catalog of TCR beta chain sequences. A later analysis assigned V and J genes by comparing TCR nucleotide sequences with IMGT/GENE-DB human TR gene sequences. A later analysis assigned CDR3 sequences and most-parsimonious VDJ recombination scenarios with the TCRdist pipeline. In a later analysis, each TCR beta chain was defined by its CDR3 amino acid sequence together with its V-gene family, and reads without a unique V-gene family were excluded. In a later analysis, 500 to 700 highly shared, low-generation-probability nucleotide sequences were removed to address suspected cross-contamination and a sequencing artifact. In a later analysis, a clonal expansion index for each public chain was calculated from normalized within-repertoire ranks of inferred template counts. Generation probabilities in a later analysis came from a VDJ recombination model fitted to out-of-frame rearrangements, and those results were checked against IGoR. In a later analysis, hypergeometric tests were used to score TCR-TCR, TCR-HLA and TCR-CMV co-occurrence, with a repertoire-size bias correction applied to TCR pairs. False discovery rates were estimated in a later analysis by permuting HLA or CMV assignments 20 times. A later analysis grouped co-occurring TCRs with DBSCAN, adding TCRdist sequence similarity when clustering within HLA-allele-positive subsets. Co-occurrence clustering excluded repertoires with fewer than 30,000 or more than 120,000 public chains, plus five with anomalous nucleotide sharing. Entries here come from immuneACCESS through TCRdb and include only in-frame sequences with V and J called. Some clones fail to appear in such tables; in the studies checked, an unresolved V gene covers under half of the shortfall, and the cause of the remainder is unknown. Clone size and the V and J calls come from that table; the DNA yielded D and trimming. The sample table records approximately 110,000 clones; over 65% of these occur just once. More than 1.5% of the sample comes from the top ten.

The cohort comprised around 700 healthy bone marrow donors. Cohort members were all nominally healthy when sampled, although unrecorded immune exposures were likely present. The donor was CMV seronegative and belonged to the group of 320 or so seronegative cohort members. Every donor gave a peripheral blood sample, and the peripheral blood mononuclear cells from that sample were used for TCR beta sequencing. The Qiagen DNeasy Blood Extraction Kit was used to extract genomic DNA from the blood cell samples. The CDR3 runs 13 residues from the cysteine to the phenylalanine. Left in the record is the CDR3 DNA by itself, 39 bases read in frame from the first base. The germline V end is reduced by 8 bases and the J end by 2 bases; junction bases left unmatched: 5. Sequences LGHNT (CDR1) and FRNRAP (CDR2) are obtained from the germline V gene. With regard to this clone: Its antigen is still unknown. Per-base quality was not reported, and no clone a single base away is much larger than it.

Findings and caveats that apply to the study as a whole: Roughly uniform sequencing depth across donors was assumed in presence/absence analyses, although this assumption may not hold. In an earlier analysis of more than 500 of the donors, most TCR beta V segments appeared in productive rearrangements about 87% or about 30% of the time, broadly matching IMGT annotations. According to a later genetic analysis, donors in an Asian-associated ancestry cluster had fewer N-insertions in productive TCRs than the approximately 690-donor mean. A later analysis found that most CMV-associated TCR beta chains appeared HLA-restricted, with HLA associations seemingly driven largely by CMV exposure. The study listed 150 to 200 TCR beta chains as associated with cytomegalovirus. The 87-base-pair reads could not distinguish some IMGT-functional V segments, including TRBV6-2 and TRBV6-3, so those segments were excluded. In a later analysis, HLA-associated TCR beta chains were found to be more clonally expanded and to have lower generation probabilities than equally common non-associated chains. Most TCR sequences were seen in very few donors, while some public TCRs were found in many individuals. Correlated functional status among segregating V segments might reflect linkage disequilibrium, but an unknown experimental factor could not be ruled out. In vitro tests confirmed that three of the cytomegalovirus-associated TCR beta chains recognize cytomegalovirus antigens. A further reported finding was that TCR beta sequences accurately predicted the HLA-A and HLA-B alleles for most subjects in the first cohort. Because some donors lacked HLA typing at each locus, the association tests relied only on the typed subset. A group of highly shared sequence variants was considered likely to be a technical artifact of the sequencing pipeline. The authors suggested that the approach could potentially be extended to other disease states and immunological phenotypes. A later analysis associated around 16,000 TCR beta sequences with specific HLA alleles at a false discovery rate of 0.05. Several of the top co-occurrence clusters appeared to be linked to parvovirus B19, influenza, CMV and Epstein-Barr virus, according to a later analysis. Because counts were too low, fewer than 20 rarely observed V segments, including chromosome 9 orphons, were excluded from the earlier analysis of 587 of the donors. In both the original and validation cohorts, the classifier was reported to diagnose cytomegalovirus status with high specificity and sensitivity. Immune exposure information for the cohort was limited to CMV serostatus. In this cohort, only TCR beta chains were sequenced, and detectable features were limited by the absence of alpha or paired-chain data. A later genetic analysis associated a missense DCLRE1C variant with V-gene and J-gene trimming of TCR beta chains, and an independent cohort replicated the association. Strong co-occurrence of HLA alleles, especially DR and DQ, made assigning TCR associations to individual alleles difficult. According to a later analysis, TCR association rates differed among HLA loci, with DRB1 alleles showing the most associated TCRs and HLA-C alleles showing the fewest.

This clonotype was obtained from a man over 45 in good health and CMV-seronegative. This chain is built from TRBV12-5 and TRBJ2-5, and 7 bases in between align with TRBD2. The sequencing sample was made of PBMCs. The CDR3 protein sequence reads: CASCRAGQETQYF. DNA sequence: TGTGCTAGTTGTAGAGCGGGGCAAGAGACCCAGTACTTC.